The 10 T cell receptor beta chains given below trace back to one sample, sequenced in a study of blood T cell repertoires in COVID-19. Using immunoSEQ multiplex PCR, the repertoire was profiled, and TCRdb retains in-frame clones only, with some absent. This sample carries some 220,000 clones, 80% to 90% of them seen once, and the ten largest clones take roughly 3%. Sequenced: PBMCs or T cells enriched from blood (not recorded which). The receptors stem from a young woman in a cohort exposed to, infected with or recovered from COVID-19 (not recorded which).

CDR3 DNA sequence: TGCGCCAGCAGCCAAGATGACGGGTCCCAGCCCCAGCATTTT. Translating it yields CASSQDDGSQPQHF. The chain has TRBV4-1 and TRBJ1-5; no clear D. CDR1 and CDR2 (germline): MGHRA, YSYEKL. V was clipped by 0 bases and J by 7 bases, with 10 bases between them. The CDR3 consists of 14 residues.

This chain's CDR3 is CASSSGGDRVYEQYF. Here the CDR3 DNA reads TGTGCCAGCAGCTCAGGCGGGGACAGGGTCTACGAGCAGTACTTC. This chain links TRBV7-9 with TRBJ2-7, with 9 bases that match TRBD1. The CDR3 runs 15 residues. V was pared by 4 bases and J by 3 bases, with 7 bases of the junction left unmatched. Germline lookup yields CDR1 SEHNR and CDR2 FQNEAQ (reference sequence).

This rearrangement joins TRBV4-1 to TRBJ2-7, with D tentatively TRBD1 (5 bases). The CDR3 runs 15 residues. The V and J ends lost 0 bases and 3 bases respectively, with 12 bases between them. The germline V gene encodes CDR1 MGHRA and CDR2 YSYEKL. CDR3 coding DNA: TGCGCCAGCAGCCAAGATGGTTTTCAGGGCTACGAGCAGTACTTC. This gives the protein CASSQDGFQGYEQYF.

The chain uses TRBV6-5 and TRBJ1-1; D is uncertain. Trimming pared 6 bases from V and 4 bases from J, leaving 15 bases between. This CDR3 region has 14 residues. CDR1 and CDR2 (germline): MNHEY, SVGAGI. This chain's CDR3 is CASSLRGLRTEAFF. The CDR3 coding sequence is TGTGCCAGCAGCCTACGCGGGCTGCGCACTGAAGCTTTCTTT.

This clone was detected once. This sequence joins TRBV25-1 and TRBJ1-2; TRBD1 is a possible D gene (5 bases). The CDR3 has 15 residues. Looked up from germline, CDR1 is MGHDK and CDR2 is SYGVNS. Trimming removed 2 bases at V and 6 bases at J, with 16 bases between. Here the CDR3 DNA reads TGTGCCAGCAGTGAACAGTCGGGGGACTGGGATGGCTACACCTTC. Amino acid sequence: CASSEQSGDWDGYTF.

This chain connects TRBV28 to TRBJ2-3; D is perhaps TRBD1 (6 bases). The CDR3 is made up of 12 amino acids. V was pared by 9 bases and J by 4 bases, with 11 bases between. CDR1 MDHEN and CDR2 SYDVKM come from the germline V gene. CDR3 residues: CASTTGPDTQYF. The CDR3 DNA reads TGTGCCAGTACCACAGGGCCAGATACGCAGTATTTT.

The gene calls are TRBV27 and TRBJ1-5; 7 nucleotides align to TRBD1. Looked up from germline, CDR1 is MNHEY and CDR2 is SMNVEV (reference sequence). The CDR3 is 15 residues long. The V segment lost 0 bases and the J segment 5 bases; nucleotides outside the gene matches: 4. The CDR3 DNA follows: TGTGCCAGCAGTTTATCGGGGACAGTTTATCAGCCCCAGCATTTT. As protein: CASSLSGTVYQPQHF.

This clone was observed once. This chain links TRBV19 with TRBJ1-5; 9 nucleotides match TRBD1. From germline, CDR1 is LNHDA and CDR2 SQIVND (reference sequence). V shed 6 bases and J 4 bases; nucleotides not matched to a gene: 10. CDR3 length: 16 residues. The CDR3 bases are TGTGCCAGTAGGAGAAGACCGGGACAGGGTAATCAGCCCCAGCATTTT. Its translation: CASRRRPGQGNQPQHF.

The chain links TRBV7-3 to TRBJ2-2, with D perhaps TRBD2 (6 bases). This CDR3 has 13 amino acids. The germline V and J ends were trimmed by 2 bases and 8 bases, with 9 bases remaining between them. Germline V CDR1 and CDR2: SGHTA, FQGTGA. CDR3 nucleotide sequence: TGTGCCAGCAGCTTATACCGGGAGGGGGAGCTGTTTTTT. Its protein is CASSLYREGELFF.

The genes are TRBV18 and TRBJ2-1, with TRBD2 matching over 8 bases. The V gene end was trimmed by 3 bases and the J gene end by 8 bases; junction bases not matched to a gene: 12. CDR1 and CDR2 from the germline V gene are KGHSH and LQKENI. This CDR3 region has 16 residues. The CDR3 here is CASSPSGLGILDEQFF. DNA of the CDR3: TGTGCCAGCTCACCGTCGGGACTAGGAATTCTCGATGAGCAGTTCTTC.